This is a list of T cell receptor beta chains from one sample in a study of blood T cell repertoires in COVID-19. Here immunoSEQ multiplex PCR was the method, and the copy in TCRdb shows in-frame clones only, minus some. Here the sample spans approximately 81,000 clones, around 80% being singletons. Sequenced input: peripheral blood. The receptors come from a human donor in a cohort sampled during active COVID-19. Both conserved end residues are part of each CDR3. Each record gives: clone size, V gene, D gene, J gene, CDR3 DNA, CDR3 protein. D genes are given only for firm matches. Expanded clones are given a class, and other clones once, few, many or no size at all.

clone size: few
V gene: TRBV5-4
D gene: .
J gene: TRBJ1-5
CDR3 DNA: TGTGCCAGCAGCGACGGGGTTAGCAATCAGCCCCAGCATTTT
CDR3 protein: CASSDGVSNQPQHF

clone size: .
V gene: TRBV7-3
D gene: .
J gene: TRBJ2-3
CDR3 DNA: TGTGCCAGCAGCTTGGGCAGCTTTAGCACAGATACGCAGTATTTT
CDR3 protein: CASSLGSFSTDTQYF

clone size: few
V gene: TRBV23-1
D gene: .
J gene: TRBJ2-7
CDR3 DNA: TGCGCCAGCAGAACTTACGAGCAGTACTTC
CDR3 protein: CASRTYEQYF

clone size: once
V gene: TRBV5-4
D gene: .
J gene: TRBJ2-7
CDR3 DNA: TGTGCCAGCAGCCTACAAGACCGGGACTCCTACGAGCAGTACTTC
CDR3 protein: CASSLQDRDSYEQYF

clone size: .
V gene: TRBV7-2
D gene: TRBD1
J gene: TRBJ1-5
CDR3 DNA: TGTGCCAGCAGCTTATGGGTCACAGGGGGGGGACAGCCCCAGCATTTT
CDR3 protein: CASSLWVTGGGQPQHF

clone size: .
V gene: TRBV3-1/TRBV3-2
D gene: TRBD1
J gene: TRBJ2-5
CDR3 DNA: TGTGCCAGCAGCCGAACAGACAGGGGCGGGGAGACCCAGTACTTC
CDR3 protein: CASSRTDRGGETQYF

clone size: .
V gene: TRBV7-9
D gene: .
J gene: TRBJ2-7
CDR3 DNA: TGTGCCAGCAGCTACGGACAGATTTGGTACGAGCAGTACTTC
CDR3 protein: CASSYGQIWYEQYF

clone size: .
V gene: TRBV19
D gene: TRBD1
J gene: TRBJ1-1
CDR3 DNA: TGTGCCAGTAGTATTCAGCCGGGACAGGAAGCTTTCTTT
CDR3 protein: CASSIQPGQEAFF

clone size: .
V gene: TRBV4-3
D gene: TRBD2
J gene: TRBJ2-7
CDR3 DNA: TGCGCCAGCAGCCAAGGGAGCGGGGGGGCATATGAGCAGTACTTC
CDR3 protein: CASSQGSGGAYEQYF

clone size: .
V gene: TRBV4-1
D gene: TRBD2
J gene: TRBJ2-1
CDR3 DNA: TGCGCCAGCAGCCAAGAGATGCGGGTAGCGGGCCGCTCTGCTAATGAGCAGTTCTTC
CDR3 protein: CASSQEMRVAGRSANEQFF

clone size: .
V gene: TRBV5-8
D gene: .
J gene: TRBJ1-1
CDR3 DNA: TGTGCCAGCAGCCGGGGGAGGGATGAAGCTTTCTTT
CDR3 protein: CASSRGRDEAFF

clone size: .
V gene: TRBV7-2
D gene: .
J gene: TRBJ1-2
CDR3 DNA: TGTGCCAGCAGCTTAGCCAGCTATGGCTACACCTTC
CDR3 protein: CASSLASYGYTF

clone size: once
V gene: TRBV5-1
D gene: TRBD1
J gene: TRBJ2-1
CDR3 DNA: TGCGCCAGCAGGCGGCAGGGGGTAGACAATGAGCAGTTCTTC
CDR3 protein: CASRRQGVDNEQFF

clone size: .
V gene: TRBV6-5
D gene: .
J gene: TRBJ1-1
CDR3 DNA: TGTGCCAGCAGATCCGCGGGCGGCACTGAAGCTTTCTTT
CDR3 protein: CASRSAGGTEAFF

clone size: .
V gene: TRBV5-8
D gene: TRBD1
J gene: TRBJ2-7
CDR3 DNA: TGTGCCAGCAGCGGGGAGACAGGGGGTACTTACGAGCAGTACTTC
CDR3 protein: CASSGETGGTYEQYF

clone size: .
V gene: TRBV5-4
D gene: .
J gene: TRBJ1-3
CDR3 DNA: TGTGCCAGCAGCTTGGGACTGTTCTCTGGAAACACCATATATTTT
CDR3 protein: CASSLGLFSGNTIYF

clone size: .
V gene: TRBV5-4
D gene: TRBD1
J gene: TRBJ2-1
CDR3 DNA: TGTGCCAGCAGCTTGGGCCAGGGGGACTACAATGAGCAGTTCTTC
CDR3 protein: CASSLGQGDYNEQFF

clone size: .
V gene: TRBV6-6
D gene: .
J gene: TRBJ1-2
CDR3 DNA: TGTGCCAGCCACGAGCTTGCTAACTATGGCTACACCTTC
CDR3 protein: CASHELANYGYTF

clone size: once
V gene: TRBV7-6
D gene: TRBD2
J gene: TRBJ2-7
CDR3 DNA: TGTGCCAGCAGCGCAAGCGGGGGGGCCGGTAGACACGAGCAGTACTTC
CDR3 protein: CASSASGGAGRHEQYF

clone size: .
V gene: TRBV27
D gene: .
J gene: TRBJ2-3
CDR3 DNA: TGTGCCAGCAGTTCGTTACAGGGAATCACAGATACGCAGTATTTT
CDR3 protein: CASSSLQGITDTQYF

clone size: .
V gene: TRBV6-5
D gene: .
J gene: TRBJ1-1
CDR3 DNA: TGTGCCACCAGGAACGGGGGTCTGAACACTGAAGCTTTCTTT
CDR3 protein: CATRNGGLNTEAFF

clone size: .
V gene: TRBV10-3
D gene: TRBD1
J gene: TRBJ1-5
CDR3 DNA: TGTGCCATCGGGACAGAAGGGGGCAATCAGCCCCAGCATTTT
CDR3 protein: CAIGTEGGNQPQHF

clone size: .
V gene: TRBV6-2/TRBV6-3
D gene: .
J gene: TRBJ1-5
CDR3 DNA: TGTGCCAGCAGTAGCCGAGAGAAAGACTTAAATAGCAATCAGCCCCAGCATTTT
CDR3 protein: CASSSREKDLNSNQPQHF

clone size: once
V gene: TRBV9
D gene: .
J gene: TRBJ2-3
CDR3 DNA: TGTGCCAGCAGCGTAGCGGGGGGCTACACAGATACGCAGTATTTT
CDR3 protein: CASSVAGGYTDTQYF

clone size: .
V gene: TRBV29-1
D gene: TRBD1
J gene: TRBJ1-6
CDR3 DNA: TGCAGCGCCAGGACAGGGTCCTATAATTCACCCCTCCACTTT
CDR3 protein: CSARTGSYNSPLHF

clone size: .
V gene: TRBV5-1
D gene: TRBD1
J gene: TRBJ1-1
CDR3 DNA: TGCGCCAGCAGCTTGACCGGGACAGGGGTGATTGAAGCTTTCTTT
CDR3 protein: CASSLTGTGVIEAFF

clone size: few
V gene: TRBV29-1
D gene: TRBD1
J gene: TRBJ1-1
CDR3 DNA: TGCAGCGTCTCTGGACAGGGCGCTGAAGCTTTCTTT
CDR3 protein: CSVSGQGAEAFF

clone size: .
V gene: TRBV4-3
D gene: .
J gene: TRBJ1-1
CDR3 DNA: TGCGCCAGCAGCCAAGACACAGGGAGATGGGACACTGAAGCTTTCTTT
CDR3 protein: CASSQDTGRWDTEAFF

clone size: .
V gene: TRBV30
D gene: .
J gene: TRBJ1-6
CDR3 DNA: TGTGCCTGCGCGTCCACGACAGCCTGGGGTTCACCCCTCCACTTT
CDR3 protein: CACASTTAWGSPLHF

clone size: .
V gene: TRBV7-3
D gene: .
J gene: TRBJ2-1
CDR3 DNA: TGTGCCAGCAGCCGCCTGGGAGGCGGGGAGTACAATGAGCAGTTCTTC
CDR3 protein: CASSRLGGGEYNEQFF

clone size: .
V gene: TRBV3-1/TRBV3-2
D gene: TRBD1
J gene: TRBJ2-3
CDR3 DNA: TGTGCCAGCAGCGAAAACAGGGGCACGCAGTATTTT
CDR3 protein: CASSENRGTQYF

clone size: .
V gene: TRBV4-2
D gene: TRBD2
J gene: TRBJ2-1
CDR3 DNA: TGTGCCAGCAGCCACGAGACTAGCGGGGGCTACAATGAGCAGTTCTTC
CDR3 protein: CASSHETSGGYNEQFF

clone size: .
V gene: TRBV6-4
D gene: TRBD2
J gene: TRBJ2-1
CDR3 DNA: TGTGCCAGCAGTGACCCGACTAGCGGGGAGCTGCTCTTC
CDR3 protein: CASSDPTSGELLF

clone size: few
V gene: TRBV11-2
D gene: .
J gene: TRBJ2-7
CDR3 DNA: TGTGCCAGCAGACGATACGGGGGAGTTGACGAGCAGTACTTC
CDR3 protein: CASRRYGGVDEQYF

clone size: .
V gene: TRBV5-1
D gene: .
J gene: TRBJ1-5
CDR3 DNA: TGCGCCAGCAGCTTGCTTTCCGGTAGCAATCAGCCCCAGCATTTT
CDR3 protein: CASSLLSGSNQPQHF

clone size: few
V gene: TRBV7-9
D gene: TRBD2
J gene: TRBJ2-7
CDR3 DNA: TGTGCCAGCAGTCTAGCGGGGCCGATTGGAGAGCAGTACTTC
CDR3 protein: CASSLAGPIGEQYF

clone size: .
V gene: TRBV4-3
D gene: .
J gene: TRBJ2-7
CDR3 DNA: TGCGCCAGCAGCCAATCGGACAGCTACGAGCAGTACTTC
CDR3 protein: CASSQSDSYEQYF

clone size: .
V gene: TRBV4-3
D gene: .
J gene: TRBJ1-2
CDR3 DNA: TGCGCCAGCAGCCAAGTGAACTCCCAGGGTACCTATGGCTACACCTTC
CDR3 protein: CASSQVNSQGTYGYTF

clone size: .
V gene: TRBV5-1
D gene: TRBD1
J gene: TRBJ1-3
CDR3 DNA: TGCGCCAGCACCCAGGGGGCATGGGGAAACACCATATATTTT
CDR3 protein: CASTQGAWGNTIYF

clone size: .
V gene: TRBV9
D gene: .
J gene: TRBJ2-5
CDR3 DNA: TGTGCCAGCAGCGTAGCTTCTTCAGGATACCAAGAGACCCAGTACTTC
CDR3 protein: CASSVASSGYQETQYF

clone size: .
V gene: TRBV24-1
D gene: TRBD1
J gene: TRBJ1-1
CDR3 DNA: TGTGCCACCAGAGGGGGACAGGGTTCGGCTTTCTTT
CDR3 protein: CATRGGQGSAFF

clone size: .
V gene: TRBV21-1
D gene: .
J gene: TRBJ2-7
CDR3 DNA: TGTGCCAGCAGCAAGATTAACAGGGGGGGTGACTACGAGCAGTACTTC
CDR3 protein: CASSKINRGGDYEQYF